The 9 T cell receptor beta chains listed next were all sequenced from one sample in a study of OX40 agonist ivuxolimab in advanced cancers. Only in-frame clones appear in the TCRdb table, and some are missing; sequencing was by immunoSEQ multiplex PCR. The sample records under 65,000 clones, 91% being singletons. Source: CD4+ or CD8+ T cells sorted from blood, taken in a trial of the OX40 agonist ivuxolimab. All receptors come from an adult with an advanced solid tumor such as melanoma, head and neck, liver or kidney cancer.

The chain recombines TRBV10-3 with TRBJ2-1, with 15 positions matching TRBD2. V dropped 6 bases and J dropped 4; count of bases not matched to a gene: 10. In germline, CDR1 is ENHRY, CDR2 SYGVKD. This CDR3 comprises 18 residues. CDR3 coding DNA: TGTGCCATCAGGGCGGGACTAGCGGGAGGTCGCCTTTACAATGAGCAGTTCTTC. This codes for CAIRAGLAGGRLYNEQFF.

J is TRBJ1-6 and V is TRBV7-9; a possible D gene is TRBD1 (6 bases). Between the trimmed V and J ends, which lost 8 bases and 6 bases, there was a span of 14 bases. CDR3 length equals 14 residues. Germline V gene sequence: CDR1 SEHNR, CDR2 FQNEAQ (reference sequence). CDR3 in amino acids: CASLGGQGNSPLHF. CDR3 in DNA: TGTGCCAGCTTAGGGGGGCAGGGTAATTCACCCCTCCACTTT.

The CDR3 protein is CASSWGGTGANVLTF. The CDR3 DNA reads TGTGCCAGCAGTTGGGGGGGTACTGGGGCCAACGTCCTGACTTTC. V is TRBV6-5 and J is TRBJ2-6; TRBD2 agrees at 7 bases. The CDR3 has 15 amino acids. The ends lost 4 bases at V and 2 bases at J; junction bases unmatched: 2. CDR1 and CDR2 from the germline V gene are MNHEY and SVGAGI.

The V gene is TRBV7-6, the J gene TRBJ1-5; the D is unclear. Germline V gives CDR1 SGHVS, CDR2 FNYEAQ. This CDR3 has 12 amino acids. Trimming took 3 bases from V and 9 from J, leaving 9 bases between them. CDR3 in amino acids: CASSFTGLPQHF. As DNA, the CDR3 is TGTGCCAGCAGCTTCACCGGGTTGCCCCAGCATTTT. The full variable domain, completed using reference TRBV7-6 and TRBJ1-5, is GAGVSQSPRYKVTKRGQDVALRCDPISGHVSLYWYRQALGQGPEFLTYFNYEAQQDKSGLPNDRFSAERPEGSISTLTIQRTEQRDSAMYRCASSFTGLPQHFGDGTRLSIL.

The chain carries TRBV19 and TRBJ1-1, with D perhaps matching TRBD1 (6 bases). Per germline, CDR1 LNHDA and CDR2 SQIVND (reference sequence). V lost 5 bases to trimming and J lost 0 bases, with 25 bases between them. The CDR3 covers 19 residues. The CDR3, as DNA: TGTGCCAGTAGTTCCTATGAAGGGGACAAGGATTCTATGAACACTGAAGCTTTCTTT. As protein: CASSSYEGDKDSMNTEAFF.

This clone appeared a single time. The V and J genes are TRBV18 and TRBJ2-4, with D perhaps matching TRBD1 (6 bases). There are 20 residues in the CDR3. The V gene's germline CDR1 is KGHSH and CDR2 LQKENI. Trimming cost V 2 bases and J 0 bases, with 23 bases left between them. The CDR3 sequence: CASSPNTDSRQALAKNIQYF. The CDR3 bases are TGTGCCAGCTCACCAAATACGGACAGCCGACAGGCTCTAGCCAAAAACATTCAGTACTTC.

The V gene is TRBV7-9, the J gene TRBJ2-2; a possible D gene is TRBD1 (6 bases). This CDR3 comprises 15 residues. Trimming removed 6 bases from V and 5 bases from J, with 16 bases in between. CDR1 and CDR2 (germline): SEHNR, FQNEAQ (reference sequence). This CDR3 reads CASRRTEGLTGELFF. The DNA of the CDR3 is TGTGCCAGCAGAAGGACAGAGGGCCTTACCGGGGAGCTGTTTTTT.

This chain joins TRBV9 and TRBJ1-1; D gene uncertain. Trimming took off 6 bases at V and 3 bases at J, with 18 bases between the two ends. The CDR3 has 15 amino acids. Germline V gives CDR1 SGDLS, CDR2 YYNGEE. CDR3 nucleotides: TGTGCCAGCACAGCCGAGGGTTATTTTGACACTGAAGCTTTCTTT. Translating gives CASTAEGYFDTEAFF.

The rearrangement joins TRBV6-5 to TRBJ1-2; TRBD1 might be the D (5 bases). Germline V gives CDR1 MNHEY, CDR2 SVGAGI. V lost 2 bases and J lost 7, with 11 bases in between. There are 13 residues in the CDR3. The CDR3: CASSYPAGFGYTF. The CDR3 coding sequence is TGTGCCAGCAGTTACCCAGCAGGGTTTGGCTACACCTTC.